Listed here are 20 T cell receptor beta chains from one sample, sequenced in a study of blood T cell repertoires in COVID-19. The protocol was immunoSEQ multiplex PCR, while the TCRdb copy is restricted to in-frame clones and leaves out a portion. The sample contains approximately 250,000 clones, approximately 86% of which appear only once. Sequenced: peripheral blood. The receptors were gathered from a man aged 25 to 40 with active or convalescent COVID-19.

This clone was recorded only once. This chain joins TRBV5-5 and TRBJ1-3; D not resolved. This CDR3 spans 16 amino acids. CDR1 SGHKS and CDR2 YYEKEE come from the germline V gene (reference sequence). Between the trimmed V and J ends, which lost 0 bases and 0 bases, there was a span of 10 bases. The CDR3: CASSLDRQFSGNTIYF. The CDR3 DNA reads TGTGCCAGCAGCTTGGACAGACAATTCTCTGGAAACACCATATATTTT. The whole variable domain, filled in from reference TRBV5-5 and TRBJ1-3, reads DAGVTQSPTHLIKTRGQQVTLRCSPISGHKSVSWYQQVLGQGPQFIFQYYEKEERGRGNFPDRFSARQFPNYSSELNVNALLLGDSALYLCASSLDRQFSGNTIYFGEGSWLTVV.

The chain has TRBV9 and TRBJ2-1, with 7 bases aligning to TRBD2. With 5 bases clipped from V and 7 bases from J, the junction kept 12 bases outside the gene matches. Germline lookup yields CDR1 SGDLS and CDR2 YYNGEE. The length of the CDR3 is 15 residues. CDR3 residues: CASSTPGGAGNEQFF. The CDR3 coding sequence is TGTGCCAGCAGTACACCGGGAGGAGCGGGGAATGAGCAGTTCTTC.

The genes are TRBV18 and TRBJ1-6, with TRBD1 identical over 7 bases. The V and J ends lost 4 bases and 6 bases, in that order; junction bases with no gene match: 6. Germline CDR1 is KGHSH and CDR2 is LQKENI. The CDR3 runs to 15 residues. The CDR3 sequence: CASSRNGQVNSPLHF. The CDR3 DNA reads as TGTGCCAGCTCACGAAACGGACAGGTTAATTCACCCCTCCACTTT.

The chain recombines TRBV1 with TRBJ1-1; TRBD1, the D gene given by the table, was not confirmed from the DNA. TRBV1 is noted as a pseudogene. This CDR3 contains 11 residues. The CDR3 bases are TGCACCAGTTCCAACAGGACTGAAGCTTTCTTT. Translation: CTSSNRTEAFF.

V is TRBV5-1 and J is TRBJ2-5, with D maybe TRBD1 (5 bases). V was shortened by 5 bases and J by 2 bases, with 13 bases between the two germline ends. This CDR3 is built from 14 residues. The germline gives CDR1 SGHRS, CDR2 YFSETQ. CDR3 nucleotides: TGCGCCAGCAGGGGAACAGGTGGGCAAGAGACCCAGTACTTC. It specifies CASRGTGGQETQYF.

This chain uses TRBV7-2 with TRBJ2-3; unclear D gene. Germline assignment: CDR1 SGHTA and CDR2 FQGNSA. The V gene lost 7 bases and the J gene lost 2 bases, with 10 bases spanning the gap. The CDR3 contains 13 residues. The chain's CDR3 is CASTRTFTDTQYF. The CDR3 coding sequence is TGTGCCAGCACCAGAACCTTCACAGATACGCAGTATTTT.

The V gene is TRBV29-1, the J gene TRBJ1-1, with D maybe TRBD1 (6 bases). Looked up from germline, CDR1 is SQVTM and CDR2 is ANQGSEA. The CDR3 is 13 residues long. V dropped 4 bases and J dropped 7 bases, with 16 bases sitting between them. CDR3 bases: TGCAGCGTTGTTGGGGGCGGTGGGGGTGAAGCTTTCTTT. Its protein is CSVVGGGGGEAFF.

V usage is TRBV5-5 and J usage is TRBJ2-7, with 7 bases lining up with TRBD1. In germline, CDR1 is SGHKS, CDR2 YYEKEE (reference sequence). The CDR3 length is 14 residues. V was pared by 4 bases and J by 3 bases, with 7 bases of the junction left unmatched. The chain's CDR3 is CASSGSGGSYEQYF. The CDR3 DNA sequence: TGTGCCAGCAGCGGATCAGGGGGAAGCTACGAGCAGTACTTC. Together with reference TRBV5-5 and TRBJ2-7, the CDR3 gives the full variable domain: DAGVTQSPTHLIKTRGQQVTLRCSPISGHKSVSWYQQVLGQGPQFIFQYYEKEERGRGNFPDRFSARQFPNYSSELNVNALLLGDSALYLCASSGSGGSYEQYFGPGTRLTVT.

The chain links TRBV20-1 to TRBJ1-2; TRBD1 aligns across 8 bases. From germline, CDR1 is DFQATT and CDR2 SNEGSKA (reference sequence). CDR3 size: 15 residues. V was clipped by 6 bases and J by 7 bases; unmatched bases: 16. DNA for the CDR3: TGCAGTGCCAGTGAACTTGGACAGGGAAGGTCTGGCTACACCTTC. Residues: CSASELGQGRSGYTF.

Details on this clone: Other nucleotide sequences from this sample produce the same CDR3. This chain links TRBV15 with TRBJ2-7, with D tentatively TRBD1 (5 bases). V lost 0 bases and J 0 bases, leaving 6 bases between the germline ends. The CDR3 length is 14 residues. CDR1 is LNHNV and CDR2 is YYDKDF in the germline V gene (reference sequence). Here the CDR3 reads CATSRDRASYEQYF. CDR3 in DNA: TGTGCCACCAGCAGAGACAGGGCCTCCTACGAGCAGTACTTC.

The rearrangement links TRBV9 to TRBJ1-5, with unresolved D. Trimming stripped 1 base from V and 3 bases from J, with 5 bases between. The CDR3 consists of 13 residues. Germline lookup yields CDR1 SGDLS and CDR2 YYNGEE. Here the CDR3 reads CASSVYPNQPQHF. In DNA, the CDR3 is TGTGCCAGCAGCGTATATCCCAATCAGCCCCAGCATTTT.

The chain has TRBV7-2 and TRBJ1-4; maybe TRBD1 (6 bases). CDR1 and CDR2 from the germline V gene are SGHTA and FQGNSA. CDR3 length equals 14 residues. Trimming left V 6 bases short and J 4 bases short, with 12 bases between. In nucleotides, the CDR3 is TGTGCCAGCAGTTCGGACAGCAATAATGAAAAACTGTTTTTT. This translates into CASSSDSNNEKLFF.

This clone was counted only a few times. Here the CDR3 reads CASSSWALASGNTIYF. As DNA, the CDR3 is TGTGCCAGCAGCTCTTGGGCCCTAGCCTCTGGAAACACCATATATTTT. The rearrangement joins TRBV7-8 to TRBJ1-3, with D unclear. Trimming cost V 4 bases and J 0 bases, with 13 bases left between them. Germline assignment: CDR1 SGHVS and CDR2 FQNEAQ. The CDR3 runs 16 residues.

Worth noting for this clone: Within the sample, other DNA sequences also encode this same CDR3. V is TRBV2 and J is TRBJ2-7, with 9 bases that match TRBD2. V lost 6 bases and J lost 4; bases outside the gene matches: 10. The CDR3 is 15 residues long. Looked up from germline, CDR1 is SNHLY and CDR2 is FYNNEI. The CDR3 region has the DNA TGTGCCAGCAGGGAGAGCGGGGGGACCACATACGAGCAGTACTTC. Its translation: CASRESGGTTYEQYF. The variable domain in full, with the rest retrieved from reference TRBV2 and TRBJ2-7, is EPEVTQTPSHQVTQMGQEVILRCVPISNHLYFYWYRQILGQKVEFLVSFYNNEISEKSEIFDDQFSVERPDGSNFTLKIRSTKLEDSAMYFCASRESGGTTYEQYFGPGTRLTVT.

The V call is TRBV19, the J call TRBJ1-1; D not resolved. The CDR3 covers 13 residues. The V end was cut by 5 bases, the J end by 1 base, with 8 bases between. Germline-derived CDR1 and CDR2 are LNHDA and SQIVND (reference sequence). As DNA, the CDR3 is TGTGCCAGTAGTCTTGGGCGGAACACTGAAGCTTTCTTT. Protein: CASSLGRNTEAFF.

This clone occurred once. The CDR3 DNA follows: TGTGCCAGCAGTTACCGGACAGGGGGTGCCTACGAGCAGTACTTC. Its protein product is CASSYRTGGAYEQYF. The V and J genes are TRBV6-5 and TRBJ2-7; 10 bases fit TRBD1. The ends lost 2 bases at V and 2 bases at J; junction bases unmatched: 3. The CDR3 is 15 amino acids. Germline V gives CDR1 MNHEY, CDR2 SVGAGI.

The V call is TRBV2, the J call TRBJ2-3, with D perhaps matching TRBD2 (7 bases). The germline CDR1 and CDR2 sequences are SNHLY and FYNNEI. The CDR3 loop spans 13 amino acids. Trimming removed 6 bases from V and 4 bases from J, with 11 bases in between. Here the CDR3 reads CASRGGGPDTQYF. The CDR3 nucleotides read TGTGCCAGCAGGGGCGGGGGCCCAGATACGCAGTATTTT.

V gene TRBV7-8 combines with J gene TRBJ2-6; no clear D gene. The length of the CDR3 is 18 residues. Between the trimmed V and J ends, which lost 1 base and 0 bases, there was a span of 13 bases. Germline V lookup: CDR1 SGHVS, CDR2 FQNEAQ. The DNA for the CDR3 is TGTGCCAGCAGCTTAGGGGCCCTCATTAACTCTGGGGCCAACGTCCTGACTTTC. Translating it yields CASSLGALINSGANVLTF.

The chain links TRBV5-1 to TRBJ1-1, with D unclear. The germline V gene encodes CDR1 SGHRS and CDR2 YFSETQ. V dropped 0 bases and J dropped 4 bases, with 10 bases sitting between them. The CDR3 is 14 residues long. DNA of the CDR3: TGCGCCAGCAGCTTGGTTTCAGGTCCCACTGAAGCTTTCTTT. It codes for CASSLVSGPTEAFF.

The chain joins TRBV19 to TRBJ2-2; 12 nucleotides align to TRBD2. The CDR3 contains 15 residues. The V gene end was trimmed by 4 bases and the J gene end by 6 bases; junction bases not matched to a gene: 3. CDR1 is LNHDA and CDR2 is SQIVND in the germline V gene (reference sequence). CDR3 region: CASSTWTSGAGELFF. CDR3 DNA sequence: TGTGCCAGTAGTACGTGGACTAGCGGGGCCGGGGAGCTGTTTTTT.